The T cell receptor beta chain described here comes from a study of OX40 agonist ivuxolimab in advanced cancers. Concerning the study at large: Ivuxolimab was a fully human IgG2 agonistic monoclonal antibody targeting the costimulatory receptor OX40 (CD134). In the dose-escalation cohort, 75% to 90% of patients were male, and the mean age was roughly 60 years with a range of roughly 23 to 79. Peripheral TCRbeta sequencing aimed to test whether ivuxolimab altered TCR sequence diversity and caused clonal T-cell expansion. Intravenous ivuxolimab was administered to patients every 2 weeks at six dose levels: 0.01, 0.1, 0.3, 1.5, 3 and 10 mg/kg. The monotherapy dose-escalation portion (N of about 50 patients) of the phase I ivuxolimab trial is reported in the paper. Three dose-escalation patients achieved partial responses, one with hepatocellular carcinoma and two with cutaneous melanoma. Prior anti-PD-1, anti-PD-L1 or anti-CTLA-4 therapy was permitted, and 40% of dose-escalation patients had received checkpoint inhibitors. Among the 50 to 55 dose-escalation patients, 19 had hepatocellular carcinoma, 15 or so melanoma, 9 renal cell carcinoma and 9 head and neck cancer.

What the authors observed across the whole study: Antigen specificity was not determined for the clonally expanded peripheral T cells. At doses from 0.1 to 3.0 mg/kg, clonal expansion was seen in both CD4+ and CD8+ blood T cells between baseline and week 6. After ivuxolimab, more expanded clones were found on average in CD8+ T cells than in CD4+ T cells. Low levels of normalized T-cell clonal expansion were also seen in some patients who did not respond. Partial responders in the 0.1-3.0 mg/kg groups had among the lowest normalized peripheral clonal expansion, especially among CD8+ T cells.

For sequencing of the TCRbeta CDR3 region, genomic DNA was extracted from the sorted cells. The immunoSEQ Assay was used for sequencing of TCRbeta CDR3 regions. Entries here come from immuneACCESS through TCRdb and include only in-frame sequences with V and J called. Some clones fail to appear in such tables; in the studies checked, an unresolved V gene covers under half of the shortfall, and the cause of the remainder is unknown. Present in this sample are 30,000 to 35,000 clones, roughly 82% of which were seen just once. Clones ranked in the top ten supply 10% to 15% of the sample. The trial excluded patients who had a history of autoimmune disease or who were on systemic immunosuppression. Peripheral blood for TCR sequencing was collected from all dose cohorts at baseline, on cycle 4 day 1, and on cycle 7 day 1. Samples came from an open-label, multicenter, first-in-human phase I dose-escalation trial of ivuxolimab. Adults with locally advanced or metastatic head and neck squamous cell, hepatocellular, melanoma or renal cell carcinoma were enrolled in the trial. Before TCR sequencing, CD4+ T cells and CD8+ T cells were sorted from peripheral blood as separate populations.

In the case of this clone: This receptor's antigen is unknown. No base quality values were provided; no much bigger clone lies one nucleotide off.

The germline V gene sets CDR1 to MDHEN and CDR2 to SYDVKM. Including cysteine and phenylalanine, the CDR3 has 17 amino acids. Only the CDR3 DNA stays, 51 bases, in frame from base 1. Trimming at the junction amounts to 7 bases on V and 0 bases on J, and the germline ends lie 21 bases apart. The chain is encoded by TRBV28 joined to TRBJ1-1; tentative D gene TRBD1, with 5 bases matching. The sample consisted of CD4+ or CD8+ T cells sorted from blood, taken in a trial of the OX40 agonist ivuxolimab. The TCR comes from an adult with an advanced solid tumor such as melanoma, head and neck, liver or kidney cancer. In nucleotide form, the sequence is TGTGCCAGCACCGTAAAGGGGCCGTCGTTCATGAACACTGAAGCTTTCTTT. Its coded protein is CASTVKGPSFMNTEAFF.